This TCR beta chain stems from a study of blood T cell repertoires in COVID-19. Whole-study context: Specimens from acute and convalescent COVID-19 originated in the United States, Italy and Spain. T cells, B-cell-depleted T cells, or PBMCs supplied cDNA or gDNA.

Only in-frame clones appear in the TCRdb table, and some are missing; sequencing was by immunoSEQ multiplex PCR. The sample lists 200,000 or so clones, approximately 84% occurring once. The ends were cut back, 5 bases at V and 5 bases at J, with 10 bases in the middle. The germline V gene encodes CDR1 MNHEY and CDR2 SVGEGT. The CDR3 covers 12 residues. The receptor's source is a human donor with acute or convalescent COVID-19. The donor label of this sample is uncertain. The chain is built from TRBV6-2 or TRBV6-3 and TRBJ2-7, with D possibly TRBD2 on 5 matching bases. Source material: peripheral blood. The CDR3 nucleotides read TGTGCCAGCAGTCGGACTCCCGACGAGCAGTACTTC. Its protein is CASSRTPDEQYF.